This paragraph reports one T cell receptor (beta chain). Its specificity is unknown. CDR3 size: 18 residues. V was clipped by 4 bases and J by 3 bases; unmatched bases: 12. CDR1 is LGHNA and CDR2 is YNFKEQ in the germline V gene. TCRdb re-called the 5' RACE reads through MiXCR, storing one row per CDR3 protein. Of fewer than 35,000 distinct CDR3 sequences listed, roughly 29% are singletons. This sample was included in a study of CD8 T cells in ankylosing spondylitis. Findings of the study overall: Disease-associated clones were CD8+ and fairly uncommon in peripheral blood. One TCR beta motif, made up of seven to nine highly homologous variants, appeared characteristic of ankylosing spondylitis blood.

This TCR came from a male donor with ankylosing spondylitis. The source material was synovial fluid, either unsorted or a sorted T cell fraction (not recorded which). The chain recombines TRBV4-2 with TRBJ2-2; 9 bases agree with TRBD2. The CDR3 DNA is TGTGCCAGCAGCCTACCTCTAGCGGGAATGGCGGACACCGGGGAGCTGTTTTTT. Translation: CASSLPLAGMADTGELFF.